These 2 T cell receptor beta chains came from one sample sequenced in a study of cytomegalovirus exposure and HLA in healthy donors. Researchers ran the PCR with 60 Vbeta and 13 Jbeta primers. Measured with immunoSEQ multiplex PCR; TCRdb has only the in-frame clones, and not every one. The sample contains about 100,000 clones, about 74% of which appear only once. Sequencing used PBMCs. These TCRs come from a young woman in good health and CMV-seropositive.

The CDR3 nucleotides read TGTGCCAGCAATCAGTACGAGCAGTACTTC. Its protein is CASNQYEQYF. V and J are TRBV6-8 and TRBJ2-7; D not resolved. The V end lost 7 bases, the J end lost 4 bases, and 5 bases lay between the germline ends. Looked up from germline, CDR1 is MNHGY and CDR2 is SAAAGT. This CDR3 region has 10 residues.

This chain links TRBV4-3 with TRBJ2-3; TRBD2 matches 14 bases. The J segment lost 4 bases and the V segment lost 1 base, leaving 1 base of the junction unmatched. Germline V lookup: CDR1 LGHNA, CDR2 YSLEER. The CDR3 length is 16 residues. The CDR3 is CASSQGLAGGADTQYF. The DNA for the CDR3 is TGCGCCAGCAGCCAAGGACTAGCGGGAGGGGCAGATACGCAGTATTTT.